What follows is one T cell receptor (beta chain) and its context. What it recognizes is unknown. Within the sample, other DNA sequences also encode this same CDR3. Generated by immunoSEQ multiplex PCR, the TCRdb table keeps only in-frame clones and is missing some. The table has around 2,000,000 clones, 85% to 95% seen once. As defined, naive CD8 cells were CD45RO-negative and positively selected for CCR7, with terminally differentiated effector memory CD45RA+ cells excluded. This record comes from a study of shared clonotypes between healthy human individuals. Study-level points and caveats: Researchers sampled blood only, noting tissue repertoires likely differ.

Trimming pared 6 bases from V and 3 bases from J, leaving 9 bases between. Germline assignment: CDR1 SQVTM and CDR2 ANQGSEA. This CDR3 has 11 residues. The receptor was isolated from a man aged 18-30 years in good health. Some clones in this sample may be carry-over from other donors' samples. The sample comprised naive CD8+ T cells from PBMCs. The chain joins TRBV29-1 to TRBJ2-7; the D gene is possibly TRBD2 (6 bases). This CDR3 reads CSVRGGYEQYF. The CDR3 DNA follows: TGCAGCGTCCGGGGAGGCTACGAGCAGTACTTC.